The 11 T cell receptor beta chains listed next were all sequenced from one sample in a study of Ad26.COV2.S vaccination and SARS-CoV-2 variants. Some clones are missing from TCRdb's copy, which holds only in-frame ones; the method was immunoSEQ multiplex PCR. The top ten clones hold 3.6% of a sample with about 420,000 clones, 88% of them seen once. Treatment here: approximately 18 received Ad26.COV2.S at low or high dose, single or two shots; about 5 received placebo; per-sample allocation not given. Sample collection was performed on day 63 after the first vaccine or placebo injection. The material was peripheral blood, obtained in a trial of Ad26.COV2.S vaccine versus placebo. These receptors were collected from a person aged 18-65 years who received the Ad26.COV2.S COVID-19 vaccine or a placebo.

The chain links TRBV5-4 to TRBJ1-3, with D tentatively TRBD1 (5 bases). Germline CDR1 and CDR2: SGHNT and YYREEE (reference sequence). Trimming stripped 4 bases from V and 4 bases from J, with 15 bases between. This CDR3 is built from 15 residues. The CDR3 DNA follows: TGTGCCAGCAGCCTACCCGGGACCTCAGGAAACACCATATATTTT. Translated: CASSLPGTSGNTIYF.

This clone was observed once. V gene TRBV30 combines with J gene TRBJ1-2, with D possibly TRBD1 on 5 matching bases. The CDR3 runs 13 residues. The V and J ends lost 3 bases and 4 bases respectively, with 12 bases between them. The germline V gene encodes CDR1 GTSNPN and CDR2 SVGIG (reference sequence). Written as DNA, the CDR3 is TGTGCCTGGAGGCGGGGGAACCGCTATGGCTACACCTTC. Amino acid sequence: CAWRRGNRYGYTF.

The V call is TRBV19, the J call TRBJ1-5, with no clear D. V was cut by 5 bases and J by 5 bases, with 13 bases left in between. The CDR3 is made up of 14 amino acids. CDR1 is LNHDA and CDR2 is SQIVND in the germline V gene (reference sequence). The CDR3 reads CASSFGSTYQPQHF. In nucleotides, the CDR3 is TGTGCCAGTAGTTTTGGCAGTACCTATCAGCCCCAGCATTTT.

CDR3 region: CASSRQGADTQYF. Written as DNA, the CDR3 is TGTGCCAGCAGCAGACAGGGGGCAGATACGCAGTATTTT. The chain is built from TRBV6-5 and TRBJ2-3; TRBD1 matches at 9 bases. The V gene's germline CDR1 is MNHEY and CDR2 SVGAGI. The CDR3 has 13 residues. Trimming removed 6 bases from V and 4 bases from J; junction bases left unmatched: 2.

The chain is built from TRBV4-1 and TRBJ2-7, with D possibly called TRBD1 or TRBD2 (5 bases each). The CDR3 consists of 14 residues. CDR1 is MGHRA and CDR2 is YSYEKL in the germline V gene. V dropped 0 bases and J dropped 5 bases, with 11 bases sitting between them. CDR3 coding DNA: TGCGCCAGCAGCCAAGATCGTCGGGGCAACGAGCAGTACTTC. As protein: CASSQDRRGNEQYF.

This sequence joins TRBV7-3 and TRBJ2-7; 8 positions match TRBD2. CDR1 is SGHTA, CDR2 FQGTGA, per germline. V shed 3 bases, J shed 0 bases, and the junction held 1 base outside the gene matches. The CDR3 is 14 residues long. Here the CDR3 reads CASSFSGDSYEQYF. The CDR3 DNA reads as TGTGCCAGCAGCTTTAGCGGGGACTCCTACGAGCAGTACTTC.

V is TRBV29-1 and J is TRBJ2-3; 14 bases fit TRBD2. Losses at the gene ends were 0 bases for V and 9 bases for J; bases not matched to a gene: 5. Germline V lookup: CDR1 SQVTM, CDR2 ANQGSEA. The CDR3 has 15 amino acids. This CDR3 reads CSVEDGTSGGRTQYF. The CDR3 DNA reads TGCAGCGTTGAAGATGGGACTAGCGGGGGACGAACGCAGTATTTT.

V gene TRBV7-2 combines with J gene TRBJ2-7, with TRBD2 matching 11 bases. The CDR3 spans 16 residues. Germline CDR1 and CDR2: SGHTA and FQGNSA. Trimming cost V 1 base and J 6 bases; bases outside gene matches: 8. The chain's CDR3 is CASSLGASGGLIEQYF. CDR3 coding DNA: TGTGCCAGCAGCTTAGGGGCTAGCGGGGGGTTGATCGAGCAGTACTTC.

The CDR3 DNA is TGTGCCAGCAGCGTTAAACAGGGGATTGCGGTCGAGCAGTACTTC. It codes for CASSVKQGIAVEQYF. This chain connects TRBV14 to TRBJ2-7, with 7 bases that match TRBD1. With V trimmed by 5 bases and J by 6 bases, 13 bases remained unmatched. Per germline, CDR1 SGHDN and CDR2 FVKESK. This CDR3 has 15 residues.

This clone was detected only a few times. The rearrangement uses TRBV7-3 and TRBJ1-6, with TRBD1 matching 7 bases. Germline loops: CDR1 SGHTA, CDR2 FQGTGA. The CDR3 consists of 15 residues. V dropped 5 bases and J dropped 10; count of bases not matched to a gene: 11. The CDR3 region is CASSLLDREESPLHF. The CDR3 DNA reads TGTGCCAGCAGCCTACTAGACAGGGAAGAGTCACCCCTCCACTTT.

The DNA of the CDR3 is TGTGCCAGCAGCGTACAAGGGAACACGATGAAGTACTTC. It is translated as CASSVQGNTMKYF. This chain connects TRBV9 to TRBJ2-7; no clear D gene. Germline CDR1 is SGDLS and CDR2 is YYNGEE. CDR3 size: 13 residues. The germline V and J ends were trimmed by 1 base and 11 bases, with 16 bases remaining between them. The variable domain in full, completed from reference TRBV9 and TRBJ2-7, reads DSGVTQTPKHLITATGQRVTLRCSPRSGDLSVYWYQQSLDQGLQFLIQYYNGEERAKGNILERFSAQQFPDLHSELNLSSLELGDSALYFCASSVQGNTMKYFGPGTRLTVT.